The 7 T cell receptor beta chains in this list originate from one sample, sequenced in a study of OX40 agonist ivuxolimab in advanced cancers. The protocol was immunoSEQ multiplex PCR, while the TCRdb copy is restricted to in-frame clones and leaves out a portion. Here the sample spans 55,000 to 75,000 clones, 80% to 85% being singletons. Sequenced material: CD4+ or CD8+ T cells sorted from blood, taken in a trial of the OX40 agonist ivuxolimab. The receptors stem from an adult with an advanced solid tumor such as melanoma, head and neck, liver or kidney cancer.

The table lists this clone with a count of one. This chain uses TRBV10-2 with TRBJ2-1; 14 nucleotides agree with TRBD2. J was trimmed by 4 bases and V by 9 bases; bases with no gene match: 8. The CDR3 is 16 amino acids. CDR1 and CDR2 from the germline V gene are WSHSY and SAAADI. The CDR3 sequence is CARGTSGGQSYNEQFF. Here the CDR3 DNA reads TGCGCCAGAGGGACTAGCGGGGGTCAAAGTTACAATGAGCAGTTCTTC.

CDR3 in DNA: TGTGCCAGCAGCGTAGAGTCAGGGACAGATACGCAGTATTTT. It translates to CASSVESGTDTQYF. The chain joins TRBV9 to TRBJ2-3; D perhaps matches TRBD1 (5 bases). CDR1 and CDR2 from the germline V gene are SGDLS and YYNGEE. V was cut by 0 bases and J by 3 bases, with 8 bases left in between. The CDR3 is made up of 14 amino acids.

The genes are TRBV2 and TRBJ1-2; D is undetermined. CDR1 and CDR2 from the germline V gene are SNHLY and FYNNEI. Trimming pared 7 bases from V and 2 bases from J, leaving 8 bases between. This CDR3 is built from 12 residues. CDR3 amino acids: CASNPENYGYTF. The CDR3, as DNA: TGTGCCAGCAACCCCGAGAACTATGGCTACACCTTC.

Note on this clone: The sample carries other DNA sequences with the same CDR3. The chain uses TRBV18 and TRBJ1-1; no firm D call. Germline loops: CDR1 KGHSH, CDR2 LQKENI. Trimming shortened V by 0 bases and J by 1 base, and 6 bases separated the two germline ends. This CDR3 is 14 amino acids long. DNA for the CDR3: TGTGCCAGCTCACCACCAGGGAGGAACACTGAAGCTTTCTTT. It is translated as CASSPPGRNTEAFF.

The chain links TRBV6-1 to TRBJ2-7; 9 bases match TRBD1. V lost 6 bases to trimming and J lost 2 bases; unmatched junction nucleotides: 2. The germline V gene encodes CDR1 MNHNS and CDR2 SASEGT. The length of the CDR3 is 13 residues. CDR3 in DNA: TGTGCCAGCAGGGGGGACAGGGCCTACGAGCAGTACGTC. It translates to CASRGDRAYEQYV.

The chain has TRBV19 and TRBJ2-6; 7 bases are shared with TRBD1. The junction had 13 bases not matched to a gene; V was cut back by 6 bases and J by 2 bases. CDR3 length: 18 amino acids. CDR1 LNHDA and CDR2 SQIVND come from the germline V gene (reference sequence). The CDR3 loop reads CASRDTGATSPGANVLTF. The CDR3 DNA follows: TGTGCCAGTAGGGATACAGGGGCGACGTCCCCTGGGGCCAACGTCCTGACTTTC.

This clone appeared a single time. This chain uses TRBV5-4 with TRBJ2-3; 7 nucleotides agree with TRBD1. The germline gives CDR1 SGHNT, CDR2 YYREEE (reference sequence). CDR3 length equals 14 residues. V was clipped by 5 bases and J by 1 base; unmatched bases: 4. The CDR3 DNA follows: TGTGCCAGCAGTGTTGGACAGGGCACAGATACGCAGTATTTT. It is translated as CASSVGQGTDTQYF.